This TCR beta chain was sequenced for a study of blood T cell repertoires in COVID-19. Overall study: There were acute and convalescent COVID-19 samples, and they came from the United States, Italy and Spain. In each case, the material was cDNA or gDNA derived from T cells, B-cell-depleted T cells, or PBMCs.

Germline CDR1 reads SNHLY; CDR2 reads FYNNEI. V lost 4 bases, J lost 4 bases, and 4 bases stayed unmatched. This CDR3 is built from 15 residues. Patients at the Seattle site were enrolled during active infection and followed longitudinally. Original data processing: Estimation of nucleated cell counts relied on the amplification of reference gene primers. The data were produced by immunoSEQ multiplex PCR, yet TCRdb's version contains in-frame clones alone and is incomplete. The DNA gave D and trimming, while V, J and clone size come from that table. The table shows roughly 160,000 clones, with about 83% occurring only once.

Input material: peripheral blood. The clonotype originates from a woman aged 70-85 years with COVID-19, enrolled during active disease. The rearrangement uses TRBV2 and TRBJ2-5, with TRBD2 identical over 12 bases. CDR3 loop: CASSGASGGAETQYF. CDR3 DNA: TGTGCCAGCAGTGGCGCTAGCGGGGGGGCAGAGACCCAGTACTTC.